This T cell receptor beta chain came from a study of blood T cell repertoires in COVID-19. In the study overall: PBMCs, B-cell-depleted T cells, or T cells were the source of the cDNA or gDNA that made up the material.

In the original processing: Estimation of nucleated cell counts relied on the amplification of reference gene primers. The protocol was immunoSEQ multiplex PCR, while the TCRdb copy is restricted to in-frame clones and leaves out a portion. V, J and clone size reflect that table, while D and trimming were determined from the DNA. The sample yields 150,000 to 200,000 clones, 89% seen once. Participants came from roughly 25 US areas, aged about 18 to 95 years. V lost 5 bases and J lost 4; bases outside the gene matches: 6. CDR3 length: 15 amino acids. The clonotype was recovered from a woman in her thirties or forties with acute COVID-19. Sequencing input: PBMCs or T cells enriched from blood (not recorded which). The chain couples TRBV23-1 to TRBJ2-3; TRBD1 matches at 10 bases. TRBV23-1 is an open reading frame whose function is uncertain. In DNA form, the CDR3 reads TGCGCCAGCAGTTTTTCGGACAGGGGGGCAGATACGCAGTATTTT. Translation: CASSFSDRGADTQYF.